This T cell receptor (beta chain) was identified in a study of identifying expanded T cells in peripheral blood. V lost 6 bases to trimming and J lost 0 bases, with 9 bases between them. The germline V gene encodes CDR1 LNHDA and CDR2 SQIVND (reference sequence). CDR3 length: 15 residues. Profiled with immunoSEQ multiplex PCR; TCRdb holds only in-frame clones, not every one. Seen here are 70,000 to 95,000 clones, roughly 90% observed once, and the top ten hold roughly 7.7%. The chain couples TRBV19 to TRBJ2-6; no firm D call. Sequenced: blood. This TCR was sampled from a person aged 18 to 70 in good health. The CDR3 reads CASRGVDSGANVLTF. In DNA, the CDR3 is TGTGCCAGTAGGGGCGTCGACTCTGGGGCCAACGTCCTGACTTTC.